This TCR beta chain appears in the sequencing data of a study of OX40 agonist ivuxolimab in advanced cancers. V was pared by 7 bases and J by 7 bases, with 19 bases between. CDR3 length: 13 amino acids. The germline gives CDR1 SQVTM, CDR2 ANQGSEA. Measured with immunoSEQ multiplex PCR; TCRdb has only the in-frame clones, and not every one. The sample contains fewer than 65,000 clones, 87% of which appear only once. This specimen consisted of CD4+ or CD8+ T cells sorted from blood, obtained in a trial of the OX40 agonist ivuxolimab. This chain links TRBV29-1 with TRBJ1-1; D is perhaps TRBD1 (5 bases). This sequence originates from an adult with an advanced solid tumor such as melanoma, head and neck, liver or kidney cancer. DNA of the CDR3: TGCAGCGCCAGGGACTCCGAAGGCCTTGAAGCTTTCTTT. Protein sequence: CSARDSEGLEAFF.